This T cell receptor (beta chain) was sequenced in a study of CD8+CD57+ T cells in acquired aplastic anemia. General study findings and limits: Common to patients and controls were around 30 CD8+ CDR3 sequences.

Comments on this clonotype: Its antigen is undetermined.

Profiling of TCR beta VDJ combinations and CDR3 sequences used genomic DNA as template. TCRdb re-called the reads with MiXCR, one entry per CDR3 protein. The sample carries approximately 190,000 distinct CDR3 sequences, around 45% recorded once. Patients picked for sequencing had shown CD8+CD57+ cell expansion detected by flow cytometry. With no exception, the patients had severe acquired aplastic anemia. Patients were untreated when blood was sampled. The CDR3 covers 11 residues. Germline values: CDR1 SQVTM, CDR2 ANQGSEA. Trimming took 3 bases from V and 6 from J, leaving 6 bases between them. Material for sequencing was sorted CD4+, CD8+, or CD8+CD57+ T cells (not recorded which) from PBMCs. The V and J genes are TRBV29-1 and TRBJ2-4, with a tentative D call TRBD2 (5 bases). The origin of this receptor is a human donor with aplastic anemia. The CDR3 DNA sequence: TGCAGCGTTGATCGGGGAAACATTCAGTACTTC. Its protein product is CSVDRGNIQYF.